This TCR beta chain was recovered during a study of T cells in Graves' hyperthyroidism and ophthalmopathy. Overall study context: Initial diagnosis, before any treatment, was when peripheral blood was collected. Study-wide findings and caveats: Appearing also in blood were most of the thyroid clonotypes expanded above 0.001.

This clonotype was counted at least ten times. What it binds is unknown. RNA transcripts yielded amplified TCR beta CDR3 regions. Using the HTBI primer set, a first-round RT-PCR was run on the TCR CDR3. TCRdb reprocessed the multiplex PCR reads with MiXCR, giving one entry per CDR3 protein. Of around 450,000 distinct CDR3 sequences in the sample, about a sixth were seen once. PBMCs were sourced from more than 9 ml fresh peripheral blood. There are 15 residues in the CDR3. Trimming took 0 bases from V and 11 from J, leaving 14 bases between them. CDR1 and CDR2 from the germline V gene are MNHEY and SVGAGI.

The chain joins TRBV6-5 to TRBJ1-6; D remains unclear. This sequence originates from a young woman with Graves' hyperthyroidism. Sequenced material: blood. The CDR3 reads CASSYSTDRVAPLHF. The CDR3 coding sequence is TGTGCCAGCAGTTACTCGACCGATCGAGTGGCACCCCTCCACTTT.